Listed below are T cell receptor beta chains from one sample, sequenced in a study of cytomegalovirus exposure and HLA in healthy donors. Only in-frame clones appear in the TCRdb table, and some are missing; sequencing was by immunoSEQ multiplex PCR. This sample's table reports around 110,000 clones. The material sequenced was PBMCs. The receptors were gathered from a man aged 35 to 55 in good health and CMV-seropositive. CDR3s include the opening cysteine and the closing phenylalanine or tryptophan. D genes are given only for firm matches.

D,V,J,CDR3,DNA
TRBD2,TRBV7-9,TRBJ2-3,CASSAWGGSTDTQYF,TGTGCCAGCAGCGCGTGGGGGGGAAGCACAGATACGCAGTATTTT
TRBD1,TRBV30,TRBJ2-7,CAWRGQYEQYF,TGTGCCTGGAGGGGACAGTACGAGCAGTACTTC
TRBD1,TRBV27,TRBJ2-7,CASSLRTGLAYEQYF,TGTGCCAGCAGTCTACGGACAGGGCTCGCCTACGAGCAGTACTTC
-,TRBV10-2,TRBJ2-1,CASSGGGNEQFF,TGCGCCAGCAGTGGGGGAGGTAATGAGCAGTTCTTC
-,TRBV5-1,TRBJ2-2,CASSPQGPDTGELFF,TGCGCCAGCAGCCCACAGGGTCCGGACACCGGGGAGCTGTTTTTT
-,TRBV6-1,TRBJ2-7,CASSDGSGYEQYF,TGTGCCAGCAGTGATGGTTCAGGCTACGAGCAGTACTTC
-,TRBV5-1,TRBJ1-1,CASSLGAIMPEAFF,TGCGCCAGCAGCTTGGGGGCCATAATGCCTGAAGCTTTCTTT
TRBD2,TRBV28,TRBJ2-1,CASSLLSGILSYNEQFF,TGTGCCAGCAGTTTACTTAGCGGGATTCTATCCTACAATGAGCAGTTCTTC
TRBD2,TRBV19,TRBJ2-7,CASSWASGSYEQYF,TGTGCCAGTAGTTGGGCTAGCGGGAGCTACGAGCAGTACTTC
-,TRBV7-9,TRBJ2-2,CASSLKQVSGELFF,TGTGCCAGCAGCTTAAAACAGGTCTCCGGGGAGCTGTTTTTT
TRBD1,TRBV6-5,TRBJ2-4,CASSYSAGGRNIQYF,TGTGCCAGCAGTTACTCGGCAGGGGGCAGGAACATTCAGTACTTC
TRBD1,TRBV10-1,TRBJ2-1,CASSRGQGVENEQFF,TGCGCCAGCAGTAGGGGACAGGGGGTTGAGAATGAGCAGTTCTTC